Sequencing of this T cell receptor beta chain was carried out in a study of CD8+CD57+ T cells in acquired aplastic anemia. Study-level background: The sorted CD4+ and CD8+ cells yielded an average around 3 ug of DNA.

Patients chosen for sequencing had CD8+CD57+ cells that had expanded, as shown by flow cytometry. Everyone among the patients had severe acquired aplastic anemia. CDR1 is SSHAT and CDR2 is FNYEAQ in the germline V gene (reference sequence). This CDR3 has 14 residues. Profiling that covered TCR beta VDJ and CDR3 relied on genomic DNA as its template. TCRdb reprocessed the reads via MiXCR and lists one record per CDR3 protein. Altogether 200,000 to 250,000 distinct CDR3 sequences are present, 55% to 65% being singletons, with the ten largest covering roughly 53%. Study conclusions and caveats: For CD8+ Simpson's diversity, patients and controls showed no significant difference. Patients and controls turned out to have approximately 29 CD8+ CDR3 sequences in common.

On this clonotype itself: As yet, its antigen is unknown. One end of the junction varies from germline; a read error may be responsible.

Material for sequencing was sorted CD4+, CD8+, or CD8+CD57+ T cells (not recorded which) from PBMCs. The receptor was isolated from a human donor with aplastic anemia. The chain joins TRBV7-7 to TRBJ2-5; 7 bases line up with TRBD1. The CDR3 region has the DNA TGTGCTAGCAGCCACGACAGGGCTCAAGAGACCCAGTACTTC. It is translated as CASSHDRAQETQYF.